These 21 T cell receptor beta chains were sequenced from one sample in a study of cytomegalovirus exposure and HLA in healthy donors (dated by TCRdb to 2016 to 2017). Library preparation used the immunoSEQ multiplex PCR assay. The table comes from immuneACCESS by way of TCRdb, which keeps in-frame sequences with V and J called. Part of the clones is missing from these tables; in studies checked, under half for an unresolved V gene and the rest for unknown reasons. This sample lists about 140,000 clones; around 88% were detected once. The ten largest clonotypes hold 6.5% to 8.5% of the sample. Sequenced: PBMCs. All receptors come from a woman between 18 and 30 years old in good health and CMV-seropositive.

The V and J genes are TRBV27 and TRBJ2-3, with D possibly matching TRBD1 (7 bases). CDR1 MNHEY and CDR2 SMNVEV come from the germline V gene (reference sequence). CDR3 length: 17 amino acids. V shed 5 bases and J shed 0 bases, with 18 bases lying between them. This chain's CDR3 is CASSPIRGAPSTDTQYF. DNA for the CDR3: TGTGCCAGCAGTCCAATCAGGGGGGCCCCTAGCACAGATACGCAGTATTTT.

This clone was counted a single time. The genes are TRBV5-1 and TRBJ2-7, with 13 bases matching TRBD2. The V gene's germline CDR1 is SGHRS and CDR2 YFSETQ. The J segment lost 3 bases and the V segment lost 4 bases, leaving 4 bases of the junction unmatched. This CDR3 contains 15 residues. The CDR3 reads CASSPGTSGVYEQYF. In DNA, the CDR3 is TGCGCCAGCAGCCCCGGGACTAGCGGGGTCTACGAGCAGTACTTC.

The rearrangement joins TRBV19 to TRBJ1-2; D remains ambiguous. CDR1 is LNHDA and CDR2 is SQIVND in the germline V gene (reference sequence). Trimming took 7 bases from V and 6 from J, leaving 18 bases between them. This CDR3 spans 14 amino acids. As DNA, the CDR3 is TGTGCCAGTACTTTTCAGGCTCGTTCTAATGGCTACACCTTC. This gives the protein CASTFQARSNGYTF.

The rearrangement uses TRBV15 and TRBJ2-7; D perhaps matches TRBD2 (5 bases). The CDR3 spans 15 residues. Trimming left V 7 bases short and J 6 bases short, with 22 bases between. Germline-derived CDR1 and CDR2 are LNHNV and YYDKDF (reference sequence). The CDR3 spells CATTEGISGSGEQYF. The CDR3 nucleotides are TGTGCCACCACCGAAGGGATTTCGGGATCAGGCGAGCAGTACTTC. The full variable domain, its missing parts supplied by reference TRBV15 and TRBJ2-7, is DAMVIQNPRYQVTQFGKPVTLSCSQTLNHNVMYWYQQKSSQAPKLLFHYYDKDFNNEADTPDNFQSRRPNTSFCFLDIRSPGLGDTAMYLCATTEGISGSGEQYFGPGTRLTVT.

This sequence joins TRBV30 and TRBJ2-3; unclear D gene. There are 11 residues in the CDR3. The germline gives CDR1 GTSNPN, CDR2 SVGIG (reference sequence). Deletions cut 5 bases from V and 6 bases from J, with 9 bases between. The CDR3 region is CAWALRDTQYF. The CDR3 coding sequence is TGTGCCTGGGCCCTCCGGGATACGCAGTATTTT.

J is TRBJ1-4 and V is TRBV6-5; unclear D gene. The germline V gene encodes CDR1 MNHEY and CDR2 SVGAGI. V was trimmed by 5 bases and J by 8 bases, leaving 18 bases between them. The CDR3 length is 15 residues. CDR3: CASSLRLGTGEKLFF. In nucleotides, the CDR3 is TGTGCCAGCAGTCTCCGGTTGGGTACGGGGGAAAAACTGTTTTTT.

Only one count was recorded for this clone. The V and J genes are TRBV9 and TRBJ1-6, with D perhaps TRBD1 (6 bases). The V end was cut by 2 bases, the J end by 4 bases, with 10 bases between. The CDR3 covers 15 residues. Germline CDR1 is SGDLS and CDR2 is YYNGEE. The DNA for the CDR3 is TGTGCCAGCAGCGTTCGCACAGGGTATAATTCACCCCTCCACTTT. Residues: CASSVRTGYNSPLHF.

This chain joins TRBV18 and TRBJ1-1; D might be TRBD1 (5 bases). CDR1 is KGHSH, CDR2 LQKENI, per germline. The CDR3 has 17 amino acids. V was clipped by 1 base and J by 1 base, with 16 bases between them. The CDR3 sequence: CASSPQKLQGGNTEAFF. CDR3 bases: TGTGCCAGCTCACCACAGAAGTTGCAGGGCGGGAACACTGAAGCTTTCTTT.

The J gene is TRBJ1-3, the V gene TRBV13; D unclear. The germline V gene encodes CDR1 PRHDT and CDR2 FYEKMQ (reference sequence). The CDR3 has 12 residues. V was trimmed by 5 bases and J by 8 bases, leaving 10 bases between them. DNA for the CDR3: TGTGCCAGCAGCACCCTGAGGGACACCATATATTTT. This gives the protein CASSTLRDTIYF.

J is TRBJ1-5 and V is TRBV10-1; D is unresolved. With 5 bases removed from V and 5 bases from J, the gap between germline ends came to 10 bases. In germline, CDR1 is WNHNN, CDR2 SYGVQD (reference sequence). This CDR3 has 13 amino acids. Written as DNA, the CDR3 is TGCGCCAGCAGTCCCGGGGTAGATCAGCCCCAGCATTTT. Amino acids: CASSPGVDQPQHF.

The chain couples TRBV28 to TRBJ2-5, with D perhaps TRBD2 (7 bases). Trimming removed 2 bases from V and 5 bases from J, with 12 bases in between. The CDR3 sequence is 14 residues long. From germline, CDR1 is MDHEN and CDR2 SYDVKM. CDR3 protein: CASSLGGGSETQYF. The CDR3 DNA follows: TGTGCCAGCAGTTTAGGGGGGGGCTCGGAGACCCAGTACTTC.

This chain uses TRBV29-1 with TRBJ2-2; TRBD1 matches at 7 bases. The V gene end was trimmed by 6 bases and the J gene end by 1 base; junction bases not matched to a gene: 5. This CDR3 has 14 amino acids. Germline V gene data show CDR1 as SQVTM and CDR2 as ANQGSEA. CDR3 sequence: CSVVRDRNTGELFF. The CDR3, as DNA: TGCAGCGTCGTGAGGGACAGGAACACCGGGGAGCTGTTTTTT.

The chain employs TRBV14 and TRBJ2-7; 10 nucleotides line up with TRBD2. The CDR3 consists of 17 residues. With V trimmed by 0 bases and J by 4 bases, 9 bases remained unmatched. Germline loops: CDR1 SGHDN, CDR2 FVKESK. CDR3 coding DNA: TGTGCCAGCAGCCAAGATACAATTGTAGCGGGAGGATACGAGCAGTACTTC. It is translated as CASSQDTIVAGGYEQYF.

The chain links TRBV6-1 to TRBJ1-4; 12 bases are shared with TRBD1. Germline V gene lookup returns CDR1 MNHNS and CDR2 SASEGT. V trimming: 9 bases; J trimming: 4 bases; junction bases outside the gene matches: 6. This CDR3 region has 15 residues. The CDR3 spells CASRGQGADNEKLFF. CDR3 in DNA: TGTGCCAGTCGGGGACAGGGGGCCGATAATGAAAAACTGTTTTTT.

The chain links TRBV5-4 to TRBJ1-4, with 11 nucleotides matching TRBD1. With 2 bases clipped from V and 4 bases from J, the junction kept 7 bases outside the gene matches. This CDR3 is 17 amino acids long. The V gene's germline CDR1 is SGHNT and CDR2 YYREEE (reference sequence). The CDR3 DNA follows: TGTGCCAGCAGCTTATGGACAGGGGGCATGAGTAATGAAAAACTGTTTTTT. Translating gives CASSLWTGGMSNEKLFF. Based on the CDR3 plus reference TRBV5-4 and TRBJ1-4, the full variable domain is ETGVTQSPTHLIKTRGQQVTLRCSSQSGHNTVSWYQQALGQGPQFIFQYYREEENGRGNFPPRFSGLQFPNYSSELNVNALELDDSALYLCASSLWTGGMSNEKLFFGSGTQLSVL.

The chain joins TRBV5-4 to TRBJ1-2; the D gene is possibly TRBD1 (6 bases). The germline gives CDR1 SGHNT, CDR2 YYREEE (reference sequence). This CDR3 comprises 14 residues. Trimming pared 1 base from V and 5 bases from J, leaving 12 bases between. CDR3 sequence: CASSLFQGGYGYTF. The DNA of the CDR3 is TGTGCCAGCAGCTTGTTCCAAGGGGGTTATGGCTACACCTTC. Full variable domain (rest looked up from reference TRBV5-4 and TRBJ1-2): ETGVTQSPTHLIKTRGQQVTLRCSSQSGHNTVSWYQQALGQGPQFIFQYYREEENGRGNFPPRFSGLQFPNYSSELNVNALELDDSALYLCASSLFQGGYGYTFGSGTRLTVV.

V gene TRBV4-1 combines with J gene TRBJ2-5, with D possibly matching TRBD2 (6 bases). CDR3 length: 13 residues. Per the germline V gene, CDR1 is MGHRA and CDR2 is YSYEKL. The ends were cut back, 3 bases at V and 7 bases at J, with 12 bases in the middle. The CDR3 loop reads CASSQAGTGTQYF. In DNA form, the CDR3 reads TGCGCCAGCAGCCAGGCGGGGACCGGGACCCAGTACTTC.

The chain uses TRBV7-6 and TRBJ1-3, with D unresolved. The germline V and J ends were trimmed by 2 bases and 4 bases, with 9 bases remaining between them. Germline values: CDR1 SGHVS, CDR2 FNYEAQ. The length of the CDR3 is 14 residues. The CDR3 here is CASSLLAGGNTIYF. CDR3 DNA: TGTGCCAGCAGCTTATTAGCGGGAGGAAACACCATATATTTT.

The table lists this clone with a count of one. This sample includes further DNA sequences coding for the same CDR3. The chain recombines TRBV28 with TRBJ2-1; D gene uncertain. CDR1 MDHEN and CDR2 SYDVKM come from the germline V gene. CDR3 length equals 14 residues. V lost 7 bases and J 0 bases, leaving 10 bases between the germline ends. In DNA, the CDR3 is TGTGCCAGCACCCCCGGCGGCTCCTACAATGAGCAGTTCTTC. Protein product: CASTPGGSYNEQFF. Full variable domain (missing parts from reference TRBV28 and TRBJ2-1): DVKVTQSSRYLVKRTGEKVFLECVQDMDHENMFWYRQDPGLGLRLIYFSYDVKMKEKGDIPEGYSVSREKKERFSLILESASTNQTSMYLCASTPGGSYNEQFFGPGTRLTVL.

The J gene is TRBJ1-1, the V gene TRBV9; D remains ambiguous. Germline loops: CDR1 SGDLS, CDR2 YYNGEE. Trimming shortened V by 4 bases and J by 6 bases, and 16 bases separated the two germline ends. The CDR3 is 14 amino acids. The CDR3 region has the DNA TGTGCCAGCAGCCCGGACTACAGTGACGCTGAAGCTTTCTTT. It specifies CASSPDYSDAEAFF.

V gene TRBV30 combines with J gene TRBJ2-3; tentative D call: TRBD2 (8 bases). The V and J ends lost 1 base and 13 bases respectively, with 18 bases between them. Germline loops: CDR1 GTSNPN, CDR2 SVGIG (reference sequence). The CDR3 has 13 amino acids. CDR3 amino acids: CAWSGTSGGGKYF. The CDR3 DNA follows: TGTGCCTGGAGTGGTACTAGCGGAGGGGGCAAGTATTTT.